The clone carrying this T cell receptor (beta chain) showed up just a few times. The sample comes from a study of blood T cell repertoires in COVID-19. Across the whole study: The United States, Italy and Spain supplied acute and convalescent COVID-19 samples. The cDNA or gDNA used as material had been derived from T cells, B-cell-depleted T cells, or PBMCs.

How the authors handled the data: Estimation of nucleated cell counts relied on the amplification of reference gene primers. TCRdb's table, derived via immunoSEQ multiplex PCR, lists solely in-frame clones and lacks some. The V and J calls and clone size come from that table; D and trimming were worked out from the DNA. The table lists 310,000 or so clones, about 89% of them singletons. Sequencing was carried out using peripheral blood. The TCR was taken from a man younger than 30 who had recovered from COVID-19.

CDR3 sequence: CASSEETDNSPLHF. The CDR3 DNA reads as TGTGCCAGCTCCGAGGAGACAGATAATTCACCCCTCCACTTT. This rearrangement joins TRBV9 to TRBJ1-6; D might be TRBD1 (5 bases). V lost 7 bases, J lost 5 bases, and 13 bases lay in between. The CDR3 spans 14 residues. The V gene's germline CDR1 is SGDLS and CDR2 YYNGEE.